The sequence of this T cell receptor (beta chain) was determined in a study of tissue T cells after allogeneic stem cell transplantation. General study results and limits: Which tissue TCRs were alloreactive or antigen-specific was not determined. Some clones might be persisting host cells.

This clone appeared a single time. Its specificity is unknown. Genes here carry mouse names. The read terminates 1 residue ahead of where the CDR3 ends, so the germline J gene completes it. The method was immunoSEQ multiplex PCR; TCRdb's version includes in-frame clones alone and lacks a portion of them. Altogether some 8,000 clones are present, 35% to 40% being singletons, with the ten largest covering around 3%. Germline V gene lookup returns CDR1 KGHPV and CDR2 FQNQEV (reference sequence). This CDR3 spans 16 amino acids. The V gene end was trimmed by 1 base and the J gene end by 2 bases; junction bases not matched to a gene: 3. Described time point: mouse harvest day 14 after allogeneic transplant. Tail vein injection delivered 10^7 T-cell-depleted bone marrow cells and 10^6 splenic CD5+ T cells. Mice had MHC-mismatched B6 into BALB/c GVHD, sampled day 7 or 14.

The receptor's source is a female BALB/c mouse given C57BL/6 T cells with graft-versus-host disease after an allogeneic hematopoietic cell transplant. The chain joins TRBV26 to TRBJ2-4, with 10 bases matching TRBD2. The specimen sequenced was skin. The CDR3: CASSLYLGGPQNTLYF. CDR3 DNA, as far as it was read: TGTGCCAGCAGTCTGTACCTGGGGGGGCCTCAAAACACCTTGTAC.